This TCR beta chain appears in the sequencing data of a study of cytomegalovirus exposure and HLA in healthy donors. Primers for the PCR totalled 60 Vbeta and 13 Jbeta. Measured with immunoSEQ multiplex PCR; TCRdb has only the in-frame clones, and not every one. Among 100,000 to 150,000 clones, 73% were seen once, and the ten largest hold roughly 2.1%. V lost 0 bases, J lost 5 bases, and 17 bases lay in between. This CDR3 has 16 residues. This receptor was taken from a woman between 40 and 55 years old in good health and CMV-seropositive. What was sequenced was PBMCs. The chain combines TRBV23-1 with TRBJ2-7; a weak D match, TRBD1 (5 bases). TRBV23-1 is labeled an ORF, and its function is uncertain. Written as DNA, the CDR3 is TGCGCCAGCAGTCAATCGCAGGGCAGAAAAGAGCACGAGCAGTACTTC. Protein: CASSQSQGRKEHEQYF.